These 30 T cell receptor beta chains came from one sample sequenced in a study of T cells in Graves' hyperthyroidism and ophthalmopathy. TCR beta CDR3 regions were amplified from RNA. Primed by the HTBI set, a first-round RT-PCR was run on the TCR CDR3. TCRdb re-called the multiplex PCR reads through MiXCR, storing one row per CDR3 protein. Of around 370,000 distinct CDR3 sequences in the sample, roughly 20% were seen once. Sequenced sample: blood. Receptors were obtained from a man younger than 30 with Graves' ophthalmopathy.

This clonotype showed up many times. The CDR3 nucleotides are TGTGCCAGCAGACCAGCTCAGGGGAGCTCCTACAATGAGCAGTTCTTC. Its translation: CASRPAQGSSYNEQFF. The chain employs TRBV7-9 and TRBJ2-1; D is perhaps TRBD1 (6 bases). Per germline, CDR1 SEHNR and CDR2 FQNEAQ (reference sequence). The V end was cut by 6 bases, the J end by 0 bases, with 15 bases between. CDR3 length equals 16 residues.

The chain joins TRBV5-1 to TRBJ2-3; D call uncertain. Germline V gene lookup returns CDR1 SGHRS and CDR2 YFSETQ. V lost 4 bases to trimming and J lost 1 base, with 10 bases between them. The CDR3 totals 14 residues. CDR3 bases: TGCGCCAGCAGCCAGGCCCTTCGCACAGATACGCAGTATTTT. Residues: CASSQALRTDTQYF.

The V call is TRBV4-1, the J call TRBJ1-2; 7 bases align to TRBD1. The CDR3 has 16 amino acids. Germline V gives CDR1 MGHRA, CDR2 YSYEKL. The V gene end was trimmed by 8 bases and the J gene end by 3 bases; junction bases not matched to a gene: 15. The CDR3 spells CASGSPPRGIYYGYTF. The DNA for the CDR3 is TGCGCCAGCGGTTCCCCTCCCAGGGGGATTTACTATGGCTACACCTTC.

The J gene is TRBJ2-3, the V gene TRBV5-8; D is possibly TRBD2 (6 bases). The CDR3 extends over 17 amino acids. Trimming left V 3 bases short and J 2 bases short, with 19 bases between. CDR1 and CDR2 (germline): SGHTS, YDEGEE. The CDR3 here is CASSSDVGGSLTDTQYF. In nucleotides, the CDR3 is TGTGCCAGCAGCTCCGACGTAGGAGGGTCTCTCACAGATACGCAGTATTTT.

This clonotype has more than one count but fewer than ten. This sequence joins TRBV6-2 or TRBV6-3 and TRBJ2-5; TRBD1 matches 9 bases. The V gene's germline CDR1 is MNHEY and CDR2 SVGEGT. Germline trimming cut 3 bases from V and 8 bases from J; bases unmatched to any gene: 4. This CDR3 spans 13 amino acids. The CDR3 here is CASSYSTGGTQYF. The CDR3 coding sequence is TGTGCCAGCAGTTATTCCACAGGGGGCACCCAGTACTTC.

The sample holds one count of this clonotype. The chain recombines TRBV10-3 with TRBJ1-1, with 10 bases fitting TRBD1. CDR3 length: 16 residues. Germline lookup yields CDR1 ENHRY and CDR2 SYGVKD. The junction had 8 bases not matched to a gene; V was cut back by 2 bases and J by 5 bases. CDR3 sequence reads: CAISEPADRGYTEAFF. The CDR3 DNA sequence: TGTGCCATCAGTGAGCCAGCGGACAGGGGGTATACTGAAGCTTTCTTT.

As for this clonotype: A much larger clonotype is one base distant, so this may be a read error. The chain has TRBV6-1 and TRBJ2-3; TRBD1 matches 8 bases. Per germline, CDR1 MNHNS and CDR2 SASEGT. J gave up 2 bases and V 7 bases, and 17 bases lay outside the gene matches. This CDR3 region has 18 residues. CDR3 loop: CASKPQGGTGGFTDTQYF. CDR3 nucleotides: TGTGCCAGCAAACCCCAAGGGGGGACAGGAGGATTCACAGATACGCAGTATTTT.

This clonotype was seen more than once but under ten times. The J gene is TRBJ2-5, the V gene TRBV5-1; a weak D match, TRBD1 (6 bases). The germline V gene has CDR1 SGHRS and CDR2 YFSETQ. Trimming left V 4 bases short and J 5 bases short, with 15 bases between. CDR3 length: 14 residues. The CDR3 spells CASSVRQVGETQYF. The CDR3 region has the DNA TGCGCCAGCAGCGTTCGACAGGTTGGGGAGACCCAGTACTTC.

This clonotype was counted between two and nine times. CDR3 nucleotide sequence: TGTGCCAGCAGCCGATGGATGAGGCCCCAAATGGGTGAAGCTTTCTTT. Encoded protein: CASSRWMRPQMGEAFF. The chain is built from TRBV7-9 and TRBJ1-1; D unclear. The CDR3 totals 16 residues. V was cut by 5 bases and J by 7 bases, with 23 bases left in between. The germline V gene has CDR1 SEHNR and CDR2 FQNEAQ (reference sequence).

This clonotype was counted ten times or more. This chain uses TRBV7-3 with TRBJ2-3, with D perhaps matching TRBD2 (6 bases). In germline, CDR1 is SGHTA, CDR2 FQGTGA. Trimming left V 5 bases short and J 8 bases short, with 14 bases between. This CDR3 is built from 13 residues. The CDR3 DNA follows: TGTGCCAGCAGCGCCCGTCTTAGCGGTACGCAGTATTTT. It is translated as CASSARLSGTQYF.

The rearrangement links TRBV29-1 to TRBJ2-1; D gene unclear. The CDR3 contains 13 residues. CDR1 is SQVTM and CDR2 is ANQGSEA in the germline V gene. V lost 3 bases and J lost 8, with 14 bases in between. The DNA for the CDR3 is TGCAGCGTTGAGGGCATGGCGGCGGATGAGCAGTTCTTC. Amino acid sequence: CSVEGMAADEQFF.

This clonotype showed up just once. One end of the junction varies from germline; a read error may be responsible. The V call is TRBV5-5, the J call TRBJ1-5, with D perhaps matching TRBD1 (6 bases). This CDR3 region has 15 residues. Germline V gives CDR1 SGHKS, CDR2 YYEKEE (reference sequence). Written as DNA, the CDR3 is TGCGCCAGCAGCTTGGATGTAGGGGGGAATCAGCCCCAGCATTTT. Amino acid sequence: CASSLDVGGNQPQHF.

This clonotype has a handful of counts. The chain recombines TRBV7-3 with TRBJ2-6, with D perhaps being TRBD1 or TRBD2 (5 bases each). The CDR3 extends over 18 amino acids. Trimming stripped 4 bases from V and 0 bases from J, with 16 bases between. Germline V gene lookup returns CDR1 SGHTA and CDR2 FQGTGA. This CDR3 is CASSSQPGPSSGANVLTF. The DNA for the CDR3 is TGTGCCAGCAGCTCCCAACCGGGGCCTAGCTCTGGGGCCAACGTCCTGACTTTC.

This clonotype was seen repeatedly, ten times or more. The chain couples TRBV2 to TRBJ2-1, with 7 bases lining up with TRBD2. Germline assignment: CDR1 SNHLY and CDR2 FYNNEI. The CDR3 covers 16 residues. Unmatched junction bases numbered 4, after V lost 1 base and J lost 1 base. As DNA, the CDR3 is TGTGCCAGCAGTGAAGAAGCGGGGTCTTCCTACAATGAGCAGTTCTTC. Protein sequence: CASSEEAGSSYNEQFF.

This clonotype was seen many times. This sequence joins TRBV15 and TRBJ2-3; possibly TRBD1 or TRBD2 for D (5 bases each). With 6 bases removed from V and 6 bases from J, the gap between germline ends came to 16 bases. Per the germline V gene, CDR1 is LNHNV and CDR2 is YYDKDF (reference sequence). This CDR3 spans 14 amino acids. Here the CDR3 reads CATRRDRPSDTQYF. The CDR3 region has the DNA TGTGCCACCAGAAGGGACCGCCCCAGCGATACGCAGTATTTT.

The chain is built from TRBV7-3 and TRBJ2-5; no reliable D call. V gave up 1 base and J gave up 3 bases, with 6 bases separating them. The CDR3 is 13 residues long. The germline CDR1 and CDR2 sequences are SGHTA and FQGTGA. The DNA for the CDR3 is TGTGCCAGCAGCTTAAACGGTGAAGAGACCCAGTACTTC. Protein sequence: CASSLNGEETQYF. Drawing the rest from reference TRBV7-3 and TRBJ2-5, the complete variable domain is GAGVSQTPSNKVTEKGKYVELRCDPISGHTALYWYRQSLGQGPEFLIYFQGTGAADDSGLPNDRFFAVRPEGSVSTLKIQRTERGDSAVYLCASSLNGEETQYFGPGTRLLVL.

This clonotype has a count of ten or more. The chain joins TRBV6-1 to TRBJ1-5; 7 bases agree with TRBD1. Germline CDR1 and CDR2: MNHNS and SASEGT. There are 14 residues in the CDR3. Trimming removed 9 bases from V and 7 bases from J; junction bases left unmatched: 12. CDR3 nucleotide sequence: TGTGCCAGTACTGCAGGGGGGCCTGGACAGCCCCAGCATTTT. Translated, it gives CASTAGGPGQPQHF.

This clonotype has at least ten counts. The V gene is TRBV18, the J gene TRBJ2-7, with D unclear. Trimming removed 3 bases at V and 6 bases at J, with 15 bases between. Per the germline V gene, CDR1 is KGHSH and CDR2 is LQKENI. The CDR3 consists of 14 residues. CDR3: CASSPTRPVGEQYF. CDR3 nucleotides: TGTGCCAGCTCACCCACCCGACCTGTCGGCGAGCAGTACTTC.

This clonotype has a count of ten or more. The chain has TRBV20-1 and TRBJ2-7; the D gene is possibly TRBD1 (6 bases). The CDR3 is made up of 14 amino acids. The ends were cut back, 7 bases at V and 4 bases at J, with 20 bases in the middle. The germline CDR1 and CDR2 sequences are DFQATT and SNEGSKA (reference sequence). This CDR3 is CSGLDTGNAYEQYF. DNA for the CDR3: TGCAGTGGACTCGATACAGGGAATGCTTACGAGCAGTACTTC.

The sample holds many counts of this clonotype. This chain uses TRBV20-1 with TRBJ1-5, with D tentatively TRBD1 (5 bases). The V gene's germline CDR1 is DFQATT and CDR2 SNEGSKA (reference sequence). The CDR3 runs to 13 residues. V gave up 0 bases and J gave up 4 bases, with 7 bases separating them. Here the CDR3 DNA reads TGCAGTGCTAGAGAACCAGGGAATCAGCCCCAGCATTTT. Protein product: CSAREPGNQPQHF.

This clonotype was observed many times. The chain combines TRBV6-5 with TRBJ2-7, with D possibly TRBD1 on 6 matching bases. There are 16 residues in the CDR3. The V end lost 0 bases, the J end lost 4 bases, and 16 bases lay between the germline ends. Per germline, CDR1 MNHEY and CDR2 SVGAGI. The CDR3 coding sequence is TGTGCCAGCAGTTACTCCCCACAAACTACAGGGTACGAGCAGTACTTC. This sequence encodes CASSYSPQTTGYEQYF.

This chain connects TRBV4-1 to TRBJ1-3; D gene ambiguous. CDR1 and CDR2 (germline): MGHRA, YSYEKL. CDR3 length: 17 amino acids. The ends were cut back, 1 base at V and 2 bases at J, with 15 bases in the middle. CDR3 sequence (DNA): TGCGCCAGCAGCCAAGCTTGGGGTGTCGAGGCTGGAAACACCATATATTTT. Encoded protein: CASSQAWGVEAGNTIYF.

This clonotype was counted ten times or more. The chain couples TRBV28 to TRBJ2-1; D remains unclear. The CDR3 totals 12 residues. V was clipped by 7 bases and J by 5 bases, with 9 bases between them. From germline, CDR1 is MDHEN and CDR2 SYDVKM. CDR3 sequence reads: CASTGRDNEQFF. The CDR3 bases are TGTGCCAGCACCGGACGGGACAATGAGCAGTTCTTC.

The chain combines TRBV20-1 with TRBJ2-7, with D possibly matching TRBD1 (5 bases). The CDR3 contains 14 residues. Germline loops: CDR1 DFQATT, CDR2 SNEGSKA (reference sequence). V was trimmed by 3 bases and J by 2 bases, leaving 14 bases between them. The CDR3 region is CSARGQVIAYEQYF. DNA for the CDR3: TGCAGTGCTAGGGGGCAGGTAATTGCCTACGAGCAGTACTTC.

As for this clonotype: Its ends do not fully match the called genes, so a read error is possible. CDR3 amino acids: CASGLLGGGGNEQSF. CDR3 in DNA: TGCGCCAGCGGCTTGCTTGGCGGGGGAGGCAATGAGCAGTCCTTC. This chain links TRBV5-1 with TRBJ2-1, with 7 bases aligning to TRBD2. Looked up from germline, CDR1 is SGHRS and CDR2 is YFSETQ. The CDR3 is made up of 15 amino acids.

This clonotype showed up just a few times. A much larger clone is a single base away; this may be a read error. V gene TRBV20-1 combines with J gene TRBJ1-5, with a tentative D call TRBD1 (6 bases). The V and J ends lost 3 bases and 2 bases respectively, with 14 bases between them. The CDR3 runs 15 residues. Germline CDR1 is DFQATT and CDR2 is SNEGSKA (reference sequence). This chain's CDR3 is CSARGDTGGNQPQHF. The CDR3 DNA is TGCAGTGCTAGGGGGGACACCGGAGGCAATCAGCCCCAGCATTTT.

The table lists this clonotype with a count of one. Germline and junction disagree at one end, which may indicate a read error. V usage is TRBV19 and J usage is TRBJ2-1; TRBD1 agrees at 7 bases. Germline V lookup: CDR1 LNHDA, CDR2 SQIVND (reference sequence). This CDR3 has 12 amino acids. CDR3 coding DNA: TGTGCCGGTAGTAGGGACAGATTTGAGCAGTTCTTC. Translating gives CAGSRDRFEQFF. Supplemented by reference TRBV19 and TRBJ2-1, the full variable domain reads DGGITQSPKYLFRKEGQNVTLSCEQNLNHDAMYWYRQDPGQGLRLIYYSQIVNDFQKGDIAEGYSVSREKKESFPLTVTSAQKNPTAFYLCAGSRDRFEQFFGPGTRLTVL.

A note on this clonotype: This may stem from a read error, because a much larger clone lies one nucleotide away. The gene calls are TRBV6-9 and TRBJ2-3, with a weak D call TRBD2 (5 bases). The CDR3 spans 18 residues. The V end lost 11 bases, the J end lost 6 bases, and 33 bases lay between the germline ends. Germline CDR1 reads MNHGY; CDR2 reads SVAAGI. The CDR3 is CAGNYPSWRSGTADTQYF. CDR3 DNA sequence: TGTGCCGGCAATTACCCGTCGTGGAGGAGTGGTACGGCGGATACGCAGTATTTT.

The genes are TRBV19 and TRBJ1-2; 8 bases line up with TRBD1. This CDR3 spans 13 amino acids. CDR1 LNHDA and CDR2 SQIVND come from the germline V gene (reference sequence). The ends lost 7 bases at V and 4 bases at J; junction bases unmatched: 5. The CDR3 loop is CASNRQGPYGYTF. The DNA of the CDR3 is TGTGCCAGTAACCGACAGGGGCCCTATGGCTACACCTTC.

This clonotype has ten or more counts. The chain uses TRBV18 and TRBJ2-7; D gene ambiguous. This CDR3 is built from 14 residues. Trimming cost V 2 bases and J 6 bases, with 14 bases left between them. Germline lookup yields CDR1 KGHSH and CDR2 LQKENI. Here the CDR3 DNA reads TGTGCCAGCTCACCAGGTCCGGGTTTAGGCGAGCAGTACTTC. Amino acids: CASSPGPGLGEQYF.